The clone carrying this T cell receptor beta chain was detected many times. In the authors' workflow: Quantification of nucleated cells was approximated via reference gene primer amplification. Method: immunoSEQ multiplex PCR; TCRdb's copy keeps in-frame clones and lacks some. V and J calls and clone size are those listed in that table; D and trimming were worked out from the DNA. This table has 250,000 to 400,000 clones, around nine tenths appearing once. With 3 bases removed from V and 1 base from J, the gap between germline ends came to 9 bases. Germline CDR1 and CDR2: MGHDK and SYGVNS. This CDR3 has 14 amino acids. The data stem from a study of blood T cell repertoires in COVID-19. Study-wide background: The United States, Italy and Spain were the sources of the acute and convalescent COVID-19 samples. PBMCs, B-cell-depleted T cells, or T cells provided the cDNA or gDNA that made up the material.

V and J are TRBV25-1 and TRBJ1-1; D may be TRBD1 (5 bases). The sequenced sample consisted of peripheral blood. The clonotype originates from a man aged 45 to 65 with active or convalescent COVID-19. The CDR3 coding sequence is TGTGCCAGCAGTGATATGGGGCGGAACACTGAAGCTTTCTTT. It yields the protein CASSDMGRNTEAFF.